This TCR beta chain was sequenced in a study of OX40 agonist ivuxolimab in advanced cancers. Regarding the research as a whole: Ivuxolimab, which targeted the costimulatory receptor OX40 (CD134), was an agonistic, fully human IgG2 monoclonal antibody. Intravenous ivuxolimab was administered to patients every 2 weeks at six dose levels: 0.01, 0.1, 0.3, 1.5, 3 and 10 mg/kg. Among the roughly 54 dose-escalation patients, about 20 had hepatocellular carcinoma, around 15 melanoma, 9 renal cell carcinoma and 9 head and neck cancer. In the dose-escalation cohort, around four fifths of patients were male, and the mean age was 60 years with a range of roughly 23 to 79. Prior anti-PD-1, anti-PD-L1 or anti-CTLA-4 therapy was permitted, and checkpoint inhibitors had been received by less than 45% of dose-escalation patients. Partial responses occurred in three dose-escalation patients, of whom one had hepatocellular carcinoma and two had cutaneous melanoma. Peripheral TCRbeta sequencing aimed to test whether ivuxolimab altered TCR sequence diversity and caused clonal T-cell expansion. The paper covers the monotherapy dose-escalation part of the phase I ivuxolimab trial, which included N ≈ 50 patients.

Results and caveats for the whole study, not just this receptor: On average, CD8+ T cells showed more expanded clones than CD4+ T cells after ivuxolimab. The antigen specificity of the peripheral T cells that underwent clonal expansion was not determined. Clonal expansion of both CD4+ and CD8+ blood T cells was observed from baseline to week 6 at doses 0.1 to 3.0 mg/kg. Low levels of normalized T-cell clonal expansion were also shown by some nonresponding patients. In partial responders in the 0.1-3.0 mg/kg groups, normalized peripheral clonal expansion was found to be among the lowest, especially among CD8+ T cells.

The CDR3 contains 15 residues, cysteine and phenylalanine counted. The CDR3 DNA has 45 bases and is translated from base 1. The germline V gene gives CDR1 as SNHLY and CDR2 as FYNNEI. Here V drops 4 bases and J drops 3 bases, and the junction holds 6 bases not matched to any gene. Patients with autoimmune disease history or receiving systemic immunosuppression were excluded from the trial. Peripheral blood for TCR sequencing was drawn from every dose cohort at baseline, at cycle 4 day 1 and at cycle 7 day 1. Samples came from an open-label, multicenter, first-in-human phase I dose-escalation trial of ivuxolimab. Adults with locally advanced or metastatic head and neck squamous cell, hepatocellular, melanoma or renal cell carcinoma were enrolled in the trial. Before TCR sequencing, CD4+ T cells and CD8+ T cells from peripheral blood were sorted into separate populations. For sequencing of the TCRbeta CDR3 region, genomic DNA was extracted from the sorted cells. TCRbeta CDR3 regions were sequenced using the immunoSEQ Assay. Not all clones reach the TCRdb copy of this immuneACCESS table, which keeps in-frame sequences only. Checked studies attribute under half of the gap to unresolved V genes and leave the rest unexplained. The sample table records approximately 80,000 clones; approximately 86% of these occur just once. The ten largest clones capture over 3% of the sample.

Note on this clone: Its antigen is not yet known. There are no base qualities to consult, and no much larger clone falls within one base. Other DNA sequences in the same sample also yield this CDR3.

The chain joins TRBV2 to TRBJ2-7, with TRBD2 identical over 10 junction bases. The sequencing here drew on CD4+ or CD8+ T cells sorted from blood, taken in a trial of the OX40 agonist ivuxolimab. This TCR came from an adult with an advanced solid tumor such as melanoma, head and neck, liver or kidney cancer. Here is the DNA: TGTGCCAGCAGTGGCGTAGCGGGGGGAGGCTACGAGCAGTACTTC. Translated, this is CASSGVAGGGYEQYF.